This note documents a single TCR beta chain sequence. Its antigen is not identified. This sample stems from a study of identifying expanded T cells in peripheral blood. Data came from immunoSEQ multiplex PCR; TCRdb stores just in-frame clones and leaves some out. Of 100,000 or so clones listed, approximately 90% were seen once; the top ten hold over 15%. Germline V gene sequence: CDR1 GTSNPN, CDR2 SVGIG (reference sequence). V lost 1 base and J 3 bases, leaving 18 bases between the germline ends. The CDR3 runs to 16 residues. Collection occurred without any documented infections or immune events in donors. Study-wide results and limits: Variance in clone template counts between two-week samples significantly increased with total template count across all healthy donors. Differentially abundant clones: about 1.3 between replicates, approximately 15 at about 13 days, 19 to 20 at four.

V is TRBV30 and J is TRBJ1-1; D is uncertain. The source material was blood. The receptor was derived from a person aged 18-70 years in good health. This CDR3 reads CAWSDLEGPMDTEAFF. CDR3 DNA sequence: TGTGCCTGGAGTGACTTGGAGGGTCCTATGGACACTGAAGCTTTCTTT.